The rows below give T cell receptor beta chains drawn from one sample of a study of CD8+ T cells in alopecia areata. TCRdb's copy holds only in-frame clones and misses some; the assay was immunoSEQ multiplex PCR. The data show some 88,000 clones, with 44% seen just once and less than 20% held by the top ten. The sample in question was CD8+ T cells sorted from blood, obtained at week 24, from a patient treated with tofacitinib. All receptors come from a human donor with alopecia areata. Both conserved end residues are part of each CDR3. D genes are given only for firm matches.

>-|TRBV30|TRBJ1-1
CAWSAPGRRNTEAFF
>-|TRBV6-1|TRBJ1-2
CASGYNGYTF
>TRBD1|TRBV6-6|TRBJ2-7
CASSFPGQGLYEQYF
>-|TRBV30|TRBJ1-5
CAWSVVGRDQPQHF
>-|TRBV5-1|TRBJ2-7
CASSLVAGNSYEQYF
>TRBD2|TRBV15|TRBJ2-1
CATSRNLKGLAGANEQFF
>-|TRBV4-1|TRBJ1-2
CASSQERRNYGYTF
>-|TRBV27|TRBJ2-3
CASSLGGKHGPHDTQYF
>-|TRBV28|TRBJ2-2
CASSLDAGELFF
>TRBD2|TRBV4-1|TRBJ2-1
CASSQDGGLVGFF